Listed here is a single T cell receptor (beta chain). The antigen remains undetermined. V lost 3 bases and J lost 1, with 9 bases in between. The CDR3 has 14 residues. Germline CDR1 is LNHNV and CDR2 is YYDKDF (reference sequence). This entry belongs to a study of CD8+CD57+ T cells in acquired aplastic anemia. Overall study context: Quantities of DNA derived from sorted CD4+ and CD8+ cells averaged about 3.2 ug.

Findings of the study overall: Common to patients and controls were approximately 30 CD8+ CDR3 sequences.

TCR beta VDJ and CDR3 profiles were obtained from a genomic DNA template. TCRdb re-called the reads with MiXCR, one entry per CDR3 protein. The sample contains about 130,000 distinct CDR3 sequences, 48% of which appear only once. The sequence was collected from a human donor in good health, serving as a control. The chain carries TRBV15 and TRBJ1-1, with unresolved D. Sequences were obtained from sorted CD4+, CD8+, or CD8+CD57+ T cells (not recorded which) from PBMCs. The CDR3 DNA is TGTGCCACCAGCAGCAAGACCGGGAACACTGAAGCTTTCTTT. Encoded protein: CATSSKTGNTEAFF.